This T cell receptor (beta chain) was sequenced for a study of blood T cell repertoires in COVID-19. The wider study: Acute and convalescent COVID-19 samples came from the United States, Italy and Spain. From T cells, B-cell-depleted T cells, or PBMCs came the material, which was cDNA or gDNA.

With 6 bases removed from V and 5 bases from J, the gap between germline ends came to 8 bases. The CDR3 spans 11 residues. Germline-derived CDR1 and CDR2 are DFQATT and SNEGSKA (reference sequence). Original handling: Scientists estimated how many nucleated cells there were by amplifying reference gene primers. The repertoire was sequenced with immunoSEQ multiplex PCR; TCRdb's copy has only in-frame clones and lacks some. Clone size and V and J calls were adopted from that table, with D and trimming inferred from the DNA. The sample carries under 500,000 clones, 80% to 90% recorded once. The TCR was taken from a woman younger than 45 with acute or convalescent COVID-19. The chain couples TRBV20-1 to TRBJ2-1; D is possibly TRBD2 (6 bases). The material sequenced was peripheral blood. CDR3 nucleotides: TGCAGTGCGGAGGGAAACAATGAGCAGTTCTTC. It is translated as CSAEGNNEQFF.